The next 15 T cell receptor beta chains were all read from a single sample in a study of graft-versus-host responses after intestinal transplantation. Profiled with immunoSEQ multiplex PCR; TCRdb holds only in-frame clones, not every one. Of about 88,000 clones in the sample, around 93% were seen once. These receptors lack a known antigen. The material was unstimulated CD4+ T cells sorted from spleen or lymph node cells, obtained before transplant. These receptors all come from a human donor who was the organ donor for an intestinal transplant.

The rearrangement joins TRBV28 to TRBJ2-4, with 10 bases fitting TRBD2. V lost 5 bases and J lost 7; bases outside the gene matches: 8. The V gene's germline CDR1 is MDHEN and CDR2 SYDVKM. This CDR3 spans 15 amino acids. The CDR3 region is CASSQREGSRNIQYF. The CDR3 nucleotides are TGTGCCAGCAGTCAGCGGGAGGGATCCCGGAACATTCAGTACTTC.

This clone appeared a single time. The chain links TRBV10-3 to TRBJ1-2, with 7 bases aligning to TRBD1. The germline V gene encodes CDR1 ENHRY and CDR2 SYGVKD. The CDR3 totals 13 residues. J was trimmed by 6 bases and V by 7 bases; bases with no gene match: 8. CDR3 sequence (DNA): TGTGCCATCAATAGGGGGCAATCAGATGGCTACACCTTC. Protein sequence: CAINRGQSDGYTF.

The chain uses TRBV5-1 and TRBJ2-6; 9 nucleotides align to TRBD1. V lost 3 bases, J lost 4 bases, and 14 bases stayed unmatched. This CDR3 comprises 19 residues. Germline CDR1 reads SGHRS; CDR2 reads YFSETQ. CDR3 sequence (DNA): TGCGCCAGCAGCTCTTCCGGGGGTGGGACAGGGTTCGGGGCCAACGTCCTGACTTTC. Protein: CASSSSGGGTGFGANVLTF.

This rearrangement joins TRBV7-9 to TRBJ2-1, with D possibly TRBD1 on 7 matching bases. Germline-derived CDR1 and CDR2 are SEHNR and FQNEAQ (reference sequence). The CDR3 runs to 18 residues. V was shortened by 1 base and J by 8 bases, with 24 bases between the two germline ends. For the CDR3, the DNA is TGTGCCAGCAGCTTAGTCCCAGGGGGATGGCGGGATAGGGATGAGCAGTTCTTC. Protein sequence: CASSLVPGGWRDRDEQFF.

The genes are TRBV19 and TRBJ2-7; 12 nucleotides match TRBD2. The germline V gene encodes CDR1 LNHDA and CDR2 SQIVND (reference sequence). Trimming at V came to 5 bases and at J to 2 bases, leaving 7 bases not matched to a gene. This CDR3 comprises 16 residues. In DNA, the CDR3 is TGTGCCAGTAGTCAAAGACGACTAGCGGGAGCCTACGAGCAGTACTTC. Translated: CASSQRRLAGAYEQYF.

J is TRBJ2-1 and V is TRBV25-1; D is perhaps TRBD2 (6 bases). V gave up 5 bases and J gave up 3 bases, with 8 bases separating them. The germline V gene has CDR1 MGHDK and CDR2 SYGVNS. There are 13 residues in the CDR3. CDR3 in DNA: TGTGCCAGCAGTCCGGGACTCTACAATGAGCAGTTCTTC. It is translated as CASSPGLYNEQFF.

This chain connects TRBV6-5 to TRBJ1-2; 12 bases match TRBD1. J gave up 4 bases and V 8 bases, and 5 bases lay outside the gene matches. Germline values: CDR1 MNHEY, CDR2 SVGAGI. The CDR3 runs to 14 residues. CDR3 sequence: CASGGQGAGYGYTF. DNA for the CDR3: TGTGCCAGCGGGGGACAGGGGGCAGGCTATGGCTACACCTTC.

This CDR3 reads CASSPGTAGNSPLHF. The CDR3 DNA is TGTGCCAGCAGCCCTGGGACAGCCGGGAATTCACCCCTCCACTTT. This chain links TRBV7-9 with TRBJ1-6; TRBD1 matches 7 bases. This CDR3 is 15 amino acids long. V gave up 5 bases and J gave up 7 bases; unmatched junction bases: 8. Germline V gene lookup returns CDR1 SEHNR and CDR2 FQNEAQ (reference sequence).

The chain recombines TRBV5-5 with TRBJ2-7, with D maybe TRBD1 (5 bases). Deletions cut 3 bases from V and 3 bases from J, with 16 bases between. Germline loops: CDR1 SGHKS, CDR2 YYEKEE (reference sequence). The CDR3 consists of 15 residues. The CDR3 sequence is CASSWAGKTDYEQYF. In DNA form, the CDR3 reads TGTGCCAGCAGCTGGGCAGGGAAGACGGACTACGAGCAGTACTTC.

The rearrangement joins TRBV27 to TRBJ1-6, with 9 bases that match TRBD1. After removal of 2 bases from V and 9 bases from J, the junction contained 8 bases not matched to a gene. Germline loops: CDR1 MNHEY, CDR2 SMNVEV (reference sequence). The length of the CDR3 is 16 residues. The DNA for the CDR3 is TGTGCCAGCAGTTTACGGTCGGGACAGGGAGGTTCACCCCTCCACTTT. Its protein is CASSLRSGQGGSPLHF.

The J gene is TRBJ1-5, the V gene TRBV7-2, with D uncertain. From germline, CDR1 is SGHTA and CDR2 FQGNSA. V lost 4 bases to trimming and J lost 1 base, with 8 bases between them. The length of the CDR3 is 14 residues. In nucleotides, the CDR3 is TGTGCCAGCAGCTCGCCGGGGAGCAATCAGCCCCAGCATTTT. Its translation: CASSSPGSNQPQHF.

The V gene is TRBV12-5, the J gene TRBJ2-7; 8 bases map to TRBD1. The CDR3 contains 17 residues. Germline V gene data show CDR1 as LGHNT and CDR2 as FRNRAP. Trimming cost V 6 bases and J 3 bases; bases outside gene matches: 16. CDR3 residues: CASGPPIPGTGLYEQYF. The CDR3 DNA reads TGTGCTAGTGGCCCCCCGATCCCAGGGACAGGCCTCTACGAGCAGTACTTC. The entire variable domain, with the rest obtained from reference TRBV12-5 and TRBJ2-7, is as follows: DARVTQTPRHKVTEMGQEVTMRCQPILGHNTVFWYRQTMMQGLELLAYFRNRAPLDDSGMPKDRFSAEMPDATLATLKIQPSEPRDSAVYFCASGPPIPGTGLYEQYFGPGTRLTVT.

V gene TRBV28 combines with J gene TRBJ1-1, with D hard to call. V was pared by 4 bases and J by 1 base, with 7 bases between. The CDR3 contains 13 residues. The V gene's germline CDR1 is MDHEN and CDR2 SYDVKM. This CDR3 reads CASSWQKNTEAFF. CDR3 nucleotides: TGTGCCAGCAGTTGGCAAAAGAACACTGAAGCTTTCTTT.

The chain carries TRBV18 and TRBJ1-1; D unclear. The length of the CDR3 is 14 residues. The V gene lost 2 bases and the J gene lost 0 bases, with 7 bases spanning the gap. Per the germline V gene, CDR1 is KGHSH and CDR2 is LQKENI. The CDR3 is CASSPMELNTEAFF. Here the CDR3 DNA reads TGTGCCAGCTCACCAATGGAGCTGAACACTGAAGCTTTCTTT.

The rearrangement joins TRBV11-2 to TRBJ1-1, with unresolved D. CDR3 size: 12 residues. CDR1 and CDR2 (germline): SGHAT, FQNNGV. V lost 11 bases, J lost 3 bases, and 13 bases lay in between. CDR3 in amino acids: CAGSGGHTEAFF. The DNA for the CDR3 is TGTGCCGGGTCCGGAGGCCACACTGAAGCTTTCTTT.